This T cell receptor (beta chain) was sequenced for a study of cytomegalovirus exposure and HLA in healthy donors. Study as a whole: Among the 400 or so donors who were genotyped, roughly 86% fell in the genetic ancestry cluster that is associated with self-reported Caucasian donors.

The CDR3 runs 15 residues. J was trimmed by 4 bases and V by 5 bases; bases with no gene match: 5. In germline, CDR1 is SGHTA, CDR2 FQGTGA. This clone is a singleton in its sample. Its antigen is undetermined. Whole-study results and caveats: Several of the most significant clusters were apparently associated with common viral pathogens in a later analysis.

Amplification used 60 Vbeta primers and 13 Jbeta primers. Here immunoSEQ multiplex PCR was the method, and the copy in TCRdb shows in-frame clones only, minus some. The data contain 45,000 to 65,000 clones, approximately 70% of them singletons. The sample was PBMCs. The chain uses TRBV7-3 and TRBJ2-5, with 12 positions matching TRBD2. The receptor was isolated from a woman aged 50 to 60 in good health and CMV-seropositive. This CDR3 reads CASSPSGGAGETQYF. CDR3 DNA sequence: TGTGCCAGCAGCCCTAGCGGGGGGGCTGGAGAGACCCAGTACTTC.